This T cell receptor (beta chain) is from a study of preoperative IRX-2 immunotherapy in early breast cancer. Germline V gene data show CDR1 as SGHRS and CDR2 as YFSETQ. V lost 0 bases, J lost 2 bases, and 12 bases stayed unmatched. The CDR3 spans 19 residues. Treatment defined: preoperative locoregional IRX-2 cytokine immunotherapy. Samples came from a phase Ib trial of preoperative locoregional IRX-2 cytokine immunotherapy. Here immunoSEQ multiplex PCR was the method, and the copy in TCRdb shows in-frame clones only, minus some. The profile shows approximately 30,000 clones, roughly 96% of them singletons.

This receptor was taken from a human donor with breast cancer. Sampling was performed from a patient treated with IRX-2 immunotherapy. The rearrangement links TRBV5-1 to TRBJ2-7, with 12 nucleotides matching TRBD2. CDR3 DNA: TGCGCCAGCAGCTTGGAAGTGTTCGGACTAGCGGGGTCCACCTACGAGCAGTACTTC. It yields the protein CASSLEVFGLAGSTYEQYF.